Listed below are T cell receptor beta chains from one sample, sequenced in a study of blood T cell repertoires in COVID-19. The method was immunoSEQ multiplex PCR; TCRdb's version includes in-frame clones alone and lacks a portion of them. There are approximately 210,000 clones in the sample; 81% occur only once, and around 8.9% lies in the top ten. The sequenced sample was PBMCs or T cells enriched from blood (not recorded which). These receptors came from a woman aged 45-65 years with acute COVID-19. The CDR3 runs from the conserved cysteine through the conserved F or W. The D gene is left open where the match is weak. Size tells how often a clone was seen (once, few, many) or the class of an expanded clone, and some rows leave it out.

TRBV7-2	.	TRBJ1-6	.	CASSQQTGLYDSPLHF	TGTGCCAGCAGCCAACAAACAGGGCTCTATGATTCACCCCTCCACTTT
TRBV6-5	TRBD1	TRBJ2-7	few	CASRTTGVGEQYF	TGTGCCAGCAGGACCACAGGGGTAGGTGAGCAGTACTTC
TRBV20-1	TRBD2	TRBJ2-5	.	CSASRREGSETQYF	TGCAGTGCTAGTCGACGGGAGGGGTCGGAGACCCAGTACTTC
TRBV10-1	TRBD2	TRBJ2-5	.	CASSVPGASGFQETQYF	TGCGCCAGCAGTGTCCCAGGGGCTAGCGGGTTTCAAGAGACCCAGTACTTC
TRBV9	.	TRBJ2-1	once	CASSGQQQGLRYNEQFF	TGTGCCAGCAGCGGACAACAACAGGGCCTGCGGTACAATGAGCAGTTCTTC
TRBV28	TRBD1	TRBJ1-5	.	CASSYRQGDNQPQHF	TGTGCCAGCAGCTACAGACAGGGAGACAATCAGCCCCAGCATTTT
TRBV7-2	.	TRBJ2-1	.	CASSLYASRSGNEQFF	TGTGCCAGCAGCTTATACGCTAGCCGGTCAGGCAATGAGCAGTTCTTC
TRBV28	.	TRBJ2-3	.	CASSSLGGADTQYF	TGTGCCAGCAGCTCCCTGGGGGGAGCAGATACGCAGTATTTT
TRBV10-3	.	TRBJ2-1	.	CAISVRNEQFF	TGTGCCATCAGTGTTCGTAATGAGCAGTTCTTC
TRBV10-2	.	TRBJ2-7	.	CASGLASSYEQYF	TGCGCCAGCGGTCTAGCGAGCTCCTACGAGCAGTACTTC
TRBV29-1	.	TRBJ2-2	many	CSVAGGRQTGELFF	TGCAGCGTTGCAGGCGGGCGGCAAACCGGGGAGCTGTTTTTT
TRBV6-5	.	TRBJ2-1	.	CAVRTLGDNEQFF	TGTGCCGTCCGAACCTTAGGGGACAATGAGCAGTTCTTC
TRBV11-2	TRBD1	TRBJ1-4	few	CASSFGDRAFEKLFF	TGTGCCAGCAGCTTCGGGGACAGGGCCTTCGAAAAACTGTTTTTT
TRBV19	.	TRBJ1-5	many	CASSIGQVYSNQPQHF	TGTGCCAGTAGTATAGGGCAGGTCTATAGCAATCAGCCCCAGCATTTT
TRBV5-4	TRBD1	TRBJ1-6	.	CASSGTQGAHSPLHF	TGTGCCAGCAGCGGCACACAGGGGGCGCATTCACCCCTCCACTTT
TRBV6-5	TRBD2	TRBJ2-7	.	CASTRQTSGVYEQYF	TGTGCCAGCACTAGACAAACTAGCGGGGTCTACGAGCAGTACTTC
TRBV10-3	.	TRBJ2-7	.	CAISAAGPHEQYF	TGTGCCATCAGTGCGGCAGGCCCCCACGAGCAGTACTTC
TRBV12-5	TRBD1	TRBJ1-2	.	CASGFTTGDGYTF	TGTGCTAGTGGTTTTACGACAGGGGATGGCTACACCTTC
TRBV9	TRBD1	TRBJ2-3	few	CASSIQGTDTQYF	TGTGCCAGCAGCATACAGGGGACCGATACGCAGTATTTT
TRBV30	.	TRBJ1-1	.	CAWSRGAGNTEAFF	TGTGCCTGGAGTCGGGGGGCGGGGAACACTGAAGCTTTCTTT
TRBV18	.	TRBJ1-5	.	CASSPSLMSNQPQHF	TGTGCCAGCTCACCCAGTTTGATGAGCAATCAGCCCCAGCATTTT
TRBV7-8	.	TRBJ1-6	once	CASSLAGGNSPLHF	TGTGCCAGCAGCTTAGCAGGAGGGAATTCACCCCTCCACTTT
TRBV6-5	TRBD1	TRBJ1-2	.	CASSWDRNYGYTF	TGTGCCAGCAGCTGGGACAGGAACTATGGCTACACCTTC
TRBV11-3	.	TRBJ2-5	once	CASSLNSEETQYF	TGTGCCAGCAGCTTAAACTCTGAAGAGACCCAGTACTTC
TRBV4-3	TRBD1	TRBJ1-5	.	CASSQQGDQPQHF	TGCGCCAGCAGCCAACAGGGGGATCAGCCCCAGCATTTT
TRBV28	.	TRBJ1-1	.	CARNGGNTEAFF	TGTGCCAGAAACGGAGGAAACACTGAAGCTTTCTTT
TRBV6-5	.	TRBJ1-2	.	CASSTNRGRGYTF	TGTGCCAGCAGTACAAATAGAGGGCGAGGCTACACCTTC